The rows below give T cell receptor beta chains drawn from one sample of a study of cytomegalovirus exposure and HLA in healthy donors. The protocol was immunoSEQ multiplex PCR, while the TCRdb copy is restricted to in-frame clones and leaves out a portion. This table holds about 100,000 clones, roughly a tenth found once. The material sequenced was PBMCs. The source of these receptors is a man aged 35 to 55 in good health and CMV-seropositive. Both conserved end residues are part of each CDR3. D genes are given only for firm matches. Clone size, where shown, is once, few, many, or a class for clones that have expanded.

.	TRBV11-3	.	TRBJ1-4	TGTGCCAGCAGCCCCCGACAGTCCAATGAAAAACTGTTTTTT	CASSPRQSNEKLFF
few	TRBV19	TRBD1	TRBJ2-2	TGTGCCAGTACCGACAGGGGGCTCGTCACCGGGGAGCTGTTTTTT	CASTDRGLVTGELFF
.	TRBV28	TRBD2	TRBJ2-2	TGTGCCAGCAGTTTGTGGGGGAGGGGCACCGGGGAGCTGTTTTTT	CASSLWGRGTGELFF
few	TRBV5-1	TRBD2	TRBJ2-7	TGCGCCAGCAGCCACGGACTAGCGGGACACCCAGTCTACGAGCAGTACTTC	CASSHGLAGHPVYEQYF
.	TRBV4-1	TRBD2	TRBJ2-1	TGCGCCAGCACCTCGATAGCGGGAGCGGCCTACAATGAGCAGTTCTTC	CASTSIAGAAYNEQFF
.	TRBV19	TRBD2	TRBJ2-1	TGTGCCAGTAGCCGGCTGGTGGGACTAGCGAATGAGCAGTTCTTC	CASSRLVGLANEQFF
few	TRBV9	.	TRBJ2-3	TGTGCCAGCAGCGTAGTTAGCGGTGCTAGCACAGATACGCAGTATTTT	CASSVVSGASTDTQYF
few	TRBV25-1	.	TRBJ1-2	TGTGCCAGCAGTGAAGGAGGCGGCCTGGATGGCTACACCTTC	CASSEGGGLDGYTF
few	TRBV7-2	.	TRBJ2-5	TGTGCCAGCAGCACAGGGTTTATGGAGACCCAGTACTTC	CASSTGFMETQYF
.	TRBV7-8	TRBD2	TRBJ2-3	TGTGCCAGCAGCTCAAAGCGGGAGTCAGATACGCAGTATTTT	CASSSKRESDTQYF
.	TRBV10-2	TRBD2	TRBJ2-7	TGCGCCAGCAGTGACAGAGCGGGAGGCACCTACGAGCAGTACTTC	CASSDRAGGTYEQYF
.	TRBV28	TRBD1	TRBJ2-6	TGTGCCAGCAACCAGGGGGCTACTGGGGCCAACGTCCTGACTTTC	CASNQGATGANVLTF
few	TRBV7-2	TRBD2	TRBJ2-7	TGTGCCAGCAGCCGAACACTAGCGTCGACTGGAGAGCAGTACTTC	CASSRTLASTGEQYF
few	TRBV5-1	.	TRBJ2-7	TGCGCCAGCAGACCAGGGGGGAAACAGGGGTACGGCTACGAGCAGTACTTC	CASRPGGKQGYGYEQYF
.	TRBV6-6	.	TRBJ2-3	TGTGCCAGCAAAATCAGTGGTAGCACAGATACGCAGTATTTT	CASKISGSTDTQYF
.	TRBV15	.	TRBJ1-1	TGTGCCACCAGCAGTAGAGGTCGGGGTAACGCTGAAGCTTTCTTT	CATSSRGRGNAEAFF
.	TRBV15	TRBD2	TRBJ2-5	TGTGCCACCAGCAGAGATGGACTAGCTTACGAGACCCAGTACTTC	CATSRDGLAYETQYF
few	TRBV30	.	TRBJ2-2	TGTGCCTCCGGTGGGAACACCGGGGAGCTGTTTTTT	CASGGNTGELFF
few	TRBV6-5	TRBD1	TRBJ2-1	TGTGCCAGCAGTTCGACAGGGTGGTATGAGCAGTTCTTC	CASSSTGWYEQFF
few	TRBV27	.	TRBJ1-5	TGTGCCAGCAGTTTGGAAGGGGGTAGCAATCAGCCCCAGCATTTT	CASSLEGGSNQPQHF